This T cell receptor (beta chain) comes out of a study of T cell changes during pregnancy in multiple sclerosis. This CDR3 spans 16 amino acids. Germline V gene lookup returns CDR1 LNHDA and CDR2 SQIVND (reference sequence). The J segment lost 0 bases and the V segment lost 5 bases, leaving 6 bases of the junction unmatched. Libraries were prepared by immunoSEQ multiplex PCR; TCRdb keeps only in-frame clonotypes and omits some of them. The table shows approximately 25,000 clones, with around nine tenths occurring only once. The clonotype comes from a female donor in good health, enrolled as a control in a pregnancy study. This sample comprised CD8+ T cells from peripheral blood mononuclear cells, obtained in the first trimester of pregnancy. The chain is built from TRBV19 and TRBJ2-7; TRBD2 aligns across 11 bases. CDR3 residues: CASSLAGGQSSYEQYF. Written as DNA, the CDR3 is TGTGCCAGTAGTCTAGCGGGAGGACAGAGCTCCTACGAGCAGTACTTC.